A single sample gave rise to the 7 T cell receptor beta chains below, sequenced in a study of blood T cell repertoires in COVID-19. TCRdb keeps only in-frame clones here, not all; method: immunoSEQ multiplex PCR. The sample has some 100,000 clones; 85% are singletons. Sequences were obtained from peripheral blood. Every receptor here comes from a man aged 50-60 years with active or convalescent COVID-19.

The chain couples TRBV25-1 to TRBJ2-1; D perhaps matches TRBD2 (5 bases). The CDR3 runs 13 residues. Germline CDR1 is MGHDK and CDR2 is SYGVNS. V was pared by 3 bases and J by 7 bases, with 10 bases between. CDR3 sequence reads: CASSDVGLNEQFF. The CDR3 DNA reads TGTGCCAGCAGTGACGTAGGACTTAATGAGCAGTTCTTC. The full variable domain, rest sourced from reference TRBV25-1 and TRBJ2-1, is EADIYQTPRYLVIGTGKKITLECSQTMGHDKMYWYQQDPGMELHLIHYSYGVNSTEKGDLSSESTVSRIRTEHFPLTLESARPSHTSQYLCASSDVGLNEQFFGPGTRLTVL.

The V and J genes are TRBV5-4 and TRBJ2-5; 13 nucleotides agree with TRBD2. The germline V gene has CDR1 SGHNT and CDR2 YYREEE (reference sequence). Trimming at V came to 3 bases and at J to 5 bases, leaving 4 bases not matched to a gene. This CDR3 region has 15 residues. Here the CDR3 reads CASSSGLAGTETQYF. In nucleotides, the CDR3 is TGTGCCAGCAGCTCGGGACTAGCGGGAACGGAGACCCAGTACTTC.

This clone was counted a single time. This chain connects TRBV25-1 to TRBJ1-2, with D perhaps matching TRBD1 (6 bases). From germline, CDR1 is MGHDK and CDR2 SYGVNS. V was pared by 4 bases and J by 8 bases, with 20 bases between. This CDR3 is built from 15 residues. This CDR3 is CASSVRSGGARGYTF. CDR3 DNA: TGTGCCAGCAGTGTAAGGAGTGGGGGCGCGCGGGGCTACACCTTC.

V usage is TRBV6-5 and J usage is TRBJ1-6; 11 nucleotides match TRBD1. This CDR3 is 14 amino acids long. V shed 6 bases, J shed 8 bases, and the junction held 3 bases outside the gene matches. The germline gives CDR1 MNHEY, CDR2 SVGAGI. CDR3 in DNA: TGTGCCAGCAGATGGGACAGGGGGTATTCACCCCTCCACTTT. This gives the protein CASRWDRGYSPLHF.

There are a few counts of this clone. The chain uses TRBV28 and TRBJ1-2; the D gene is possibly TRBD1 (6 bases). From germline, CDR1 is MDHEN and CDR2 SYDVKM. V lost 5 bases and J lost 2, with 15 bases in between. This CDR3 is built from 15 residues. The CDR3 region has the DNA TGTGCCAGCAGTCCCGGGGGGGCACGCAACTATGGCTACACCTTC. Residues: CASSPGGARNYGYTF.

This chain connects TRBV6-5 to TRBJ2-3; 8 bases agree with TRBD2. V was pared by 5 bases and J by 10 bases, with 8 bases of the junction left unmatched. Germline CDR1 reads MNHEY; CDR2 reads SVGAGI. The length of the CDR3 is 13 residues. For the CDR3, the DNA is TGTGCCAGCAGTCAAAACATCGGGGGGGCGCAGTATTTT. It encodes CASSQNIGGAQYF.

The V gene is TRBV5-4, the J gene TRBJ2-7; 7 nucleotides line up with TRBD1. CDR3 length: 15 amino acids. Germline trimming cut 0 bases from V and 1 base from J; bases unmatched to any gene: 4. Germline V gene sequence: CDR1 SGHNT, CDR2 YYREEE (reference sequence). The CDR3 reads CASSLEGALSYEQYF. For the CDR3, the DNA is TGTGCCAGCAGCTTGGAGGGGGCCTTATCCTACGAGCAGTACTTC.